This entry features one TCR beta chain sequence. In its sample, this clonotype was seen many times. It has no known antigen specificity. No much larger clonotype is one base removed from it; base qualities were not supplied. A patient counted as having stable Graves' hyperthyroidism if no progression to ophthalmopathy occurred over 18 months of follow-up. Hyperthyroidism patients were newly diagnosed, had a disease duration of under 2 months, and were aged 18 to 65 years. Exclusion was applied to patients with uncontrolled infections, other autoimmune diseases, pregnancy or lactation. Diagnoses were based on clinical symptoms, serum thyroxine and TRAb, thyroid ultrasound and orbital computed tomography. PBMCs were isolated from approximately 10 ml of fresh peripheral blood by Ficoll-Paque density gradient centrifugation. Total RNA was extracted using Trizol reagent, and RNA quality was assessed on an Agilent 2100 Bioanalyzer.

The TCR beta CDR3 regions were amplified from the RNA transcripts. A first-round RT-PCR of the TCR CDR3 used the HTBI primer set with the Qiagen OneStep RT-PCR kit. Libraries were constructed in a second round of multiplex PCR, after which size selection and purification were carried out. The libraries were sequenced on an Illumina HiSeq2000 using paired-end 100 bp reads. On the authors' methods: Raw data were processed with SOAPnuke, discarding reads with adapters, uncalled bases, mean Phred below 15, or no exact constant-primer or identifier match. High-quality paired reads were merged with COPE v1.2.5, and unique nucleotide sequences were defined as clonotypes. Clonotypes were aligned to IMGT TRBV, TRBD and TRBJ reference segments using MiTCR v1.1. Analysis was restricted to V-J combinations with a frequency above 0.0001, which covered approximately 99% of repertoires. A TCS score was defined as the ratio of F50 (clonal expansion) to E x V (chaos), with BLOSUM62-based TCRdist applied between CDR3 peptides within each V-J. Welch's t-statistics and random forest reduced 500 to 550 V-J features to 13, which were used in a naive Bayes classifier (R e1071). In TCRdb, the public reads were trimmed at Q25 with fastp and aligned with MiXCR, with productive beta chains retained. Under each unique CDR3 protein, matching rows form one entry showing the most common genes and DNA. TCRdb, not the original authors, processed these V and J calls. The sample table lists approximately 400,000 distinct CDR3 sequences, approximately 15% of them with a count of one. Of the sample, 11% falls within the top ten clones.

These data belong to a study of T cells in Graves' hyperthyroidism and ophthalmopathy (dated by TCRdb to 2018 to 2020). In the study overall: Peripheral blood samples were taken at the time of initial diagnosis, prior to any treatment. TCR V-J signatures able to tell the groups apart were searched for in a discovery cohort of 90 to 100 patients, of whom approximately 40 had Graves' ophthalmopathy and about 60 had stable Graves' hyperthyroidism. An independent validation cohort of under 20 hyperthyroidism patients and approximately 16 patients who later progressed to ophthalmopathy tested prospective prediction of ophthalmopathy. For training and testing, the 80 to 100 patients in the discovery cohort were randomly divided in a 7:3 ratio. In about 6 Graves' hyperthyroidism patients, the study also compared T-cell repertoires from thyroid tissue with T-cell repertoires from blood. Following sampling, methimazole starting at 30 mg daily was given to hyperthyroidism patients, and high-dose intravenous methylprednisolone was given to ophthalmopathy patients. According to the paper, TCR Vbeta CDR3 sequencing was carried out on about 140 peripheral blood samples, which came from fewer than 50 ophthalmopathy, roughly 75 hyperthyroidism and roughly 17 progressor patients.

Overall study results and their limits: In validation, the model predicted progression to ophthalmopathy a median of approximately 6.3 months before onset, with about 70% sensitivity and 72.22% specificity. Most expanded thyroid clonotypes (frequency above 0.001) were also detected in blood, suggesting blood repertoires may reflect thyroid immune responses. In cross-validation, a model built on a 13 V-J signature told ophthalmopathy apart from stable hyperthyroidism with just under 90% sensitivity and about 81% specificity, and in testing the same model reached 80%/75%. No statistical method was used to fix the sample size in advance, and group allocation was not hidden from the investigators.

The source is a woman in her fifties or sixties with Graves' hyperthyroidism. Sequenced input: blood.

In nucleotides, the sequence is TGTGCCAGCAGCATGAGACAGGGCGCAGATACGCAGTATTTT. Translation gives CASSMRQGADTQYF. The rearranged segments are TRBV7-2 and TRBJ2-3; 7 bases in the junction line up with TRBD1. V is cut back by 5 bases and J by 4 bases, with 6 bases in the junction unmatched. Via the germline V gene, CDR1 is SGHTA and CDR2 FQGNSA. There are 14 amino acids in the CDR3, from cysteine to phenylalanine inclusive. The entry retains the CDR3 DNA only, 42 bases that are in frame from base 1.